Below, 17 T cell receptor beta chains from the same sample are listed, as sequenced in a study of blood T cells in healthy people across ages. Through a sample-barcoded 5' primer and a J-beta primer mix, a second PCR was run for roughly 6 to 11 cycles. One entry per CDR3 protein results from TCRdb running MiXCR on the 5' RACE reads. The sample has hundreds of thousands of distinct CDR3 sequences, 25% seen once. These data were likewise used in another study, on T cells of mothers and their children.

The material sequenced was blood. The receptors come from a boy aged 5-17 years in good health.

The chain couples TRBV5-1 to TRBJ2-7; TRBD2 is a possible D gene (6 bases). V dropped 5 bases and J dropped 2 bases, with 14 bases sitting between them. CDR3 length equals 14 residues. The germline V gene has CDR1 SGHRS and CDR2 YFSETQ. The CDR3 coding sequence is TGCGCCAGCAGTAAGGACGGAGGGCCCTACGAGCAGTACTTC. Residues: CASSKDGGPYEQYF.

This clonotype occurred a few times. The chain couples TRBV13 to TRBJ1-2, with TRBD1 as a possible D gene (5 bases). Trimming cost V 6 bases and J 3 bases, with 11 bases left between them. Per the germline V gene, CDR1 is PRHDT and CDR2 is FYEKMQ (reference sequence). CDR3 size: 13 residues. The CDR3 DNA sequence: TGTGCCAGCAGTTCGGGGGTTTACTATGGCTACACCTTC. It encodes CASSSGVYYGYTF.

This clonotype was seen only a few times. The CDR3 is CASSRSATNEKLFF. DNA of the CDR3: TGTGCCAGCAGCCGTTCCGCAACTAATGAAAAACTGTTTTTT. This sequence joins TRBV7-9 and TRBJ1-4; D is unresolved. The CDR3 has 14 amino acids. V lost 5 bases and J 0 bases, leaving 7 bases between the germline ends. Germline V gene lookup returns CDR1 SEHNR and CDR2 FQNEAQ (reference sequence). The entire variable domain, with the rest obtained from reference TRBV7-9 and TRBJ1-4, is as follows: DTGVSQNPRHKITKRGQNVTFRCDPISEHNRLYWYRQTLGQGPEFLTYFQNEAQLEKSRLLSDRFSAERPKGSFSTLEIQRTEQGDSAMYLCASSRSATNEKLFFGSGTQLSVL.

The CDR3 DNA reads TGTGCCATCAGTGAATGGCAGTTCGGGACCCAGTACTTC. This encodes CAISEWQFGTQYF. The J gene is TRBJ2-5, the V gene TRBV10-3; no clear D. The CDR3 runs 13 residues. Germline V gene sequence: CDR1 ENHRY, CDR2 SYGVKD. V was clipped by 3 bases and J by 7 bases, with 12 bases between them.

This clonotype came up a few times. The chain recombines TRBV4-2 with TRBJ1-2, with unresolved D. Trimming pared 0 bases from V and 0 bases from J, leaving 8 bases between. CDR1 is LGHNA and CDR2 is YNFKEQ in the germline V gene. CDR3 size: 15 residues. CDR3 residues: CASSQDPVSNYGYTF. Here the CDR3 DNA reads TGTGCCAGCAGCCAAGATCCGGTTTCTAACTATGGCTACACCTTC.

This clonotype has more than one count but fewer than ten. The V gene is TRBV27, the J gene TRBJ1-2; TRBD1 aligns across 7 bases. The CDR3 runs 14 residues. With V trimmed by 5 bases and J by 3 bases, 6 bases remained unmatched. Germline CDR1 and CDR2: MNHEY and SMNVEV (reference sequence). CDR3 in DNA: TGTGCCAGCAGTCCCCAGGGGGTCGACTATGGCTACACCTTC. Protein product: CASSPQGVDYGYTF.

The chain couples TRBV6-5 to TRBJ2-5; TRBD1 aligns across 12 bases. V lost 5 bases and J lost 5; bases outside the gene matches: 9. Germline V gives CDR1 MNHEY, CDR2 SVGAGI. The CDR3 has 16 amino acids. The CDR3 is CASSTPGTGGRETQYF. Here the CDR3 DNA reads TGTGCCAGCAGTACTCCCGGGACAGGGGGCCGGGAGACCCAGTACTTC.

This clonotype turned up a few times. The chain employs TRBV11-2 and TRBJ2-4; 7 bases map to TRBD2. V dropped 0 bases and J dropped 8; count of bases not matched to a gene: 7. Germline V gene lookup returns CDR1 SGHAT and CDR2 FQNNGV. There are 15 residues in the CDR3. CDR3 coding DNA: TGTGCCAGCAGCTTAGACCTCTTAAGCGGGGACATTCAGTACTTC. Translating it yields CASSLDLLSGDIQYF.

This clonotype has just a few counts. V is TRBV5-1 and J is TRBJ1-1; 8 nucleotides match TRBD1. The CDR3 loop spans 13 amino acids. Germline values: CDR1 SGHRS, CDR2 YFSETQ. V trimming: 5 bases; J trimming: 1 base; junction bases outside the gene matches: 1. The CDR3 coding sequence is TGCGCCAGCAGGGACAGGGCGAACACTGAAGCTTTCTTT. Translation gives CASRDRANTEAFF.

This clonotype turned up a few times. V is TRBV6-2 or TRBV6-3 and J is TRBJ2-5; D remains unclear. The J call may not be correct, given that the DNA end is closer to TRBJ2-1. The CDR3 consists of 12 residues. In germline, CDR1 is MNHEY, CDR2 SVGEGT. Written as DNA, the CDR3 is TGTGCCAGCAGTTTTCTCGGCGATGAGCAGTTCTTC. Translating gives CASSFLGDEQFF.

There are many counts of this clonotype. The chain is built from TRBV3-1 and TRBJ2-5; D remains ambiguous. CDR1 is LGHDT and CDR2 is YNNKEL in the germline V gene (reference sequence). Trimming took off 1 base at V and 5 bases at J, with 5 bases between the two ends. CDR3 length: 12 amino acids. The CDR3 here is CASSQVSETQYF. In DNA form, the CDR3 reads TGTGCCAGCAGCCAAGTTTCCGAGACCCAGTACTTC.

This clonotype has only a few counts. V usage is TRBV3-1 and J usage is TRBJ2-5, with D perhaps assigned TRBD1 or TRBD2 (5 bases each). Trimming shortened V by 4 bases and J by 4 bases, and 16 bases separated the two germline ends. The CDR3 extends over 15 amino acids. Germline values: CDR1 LGHDT, CDR2 YNNKEL (reference sequence). CDR3 sequence: CASSPGTLMGETQYF. The CDR3 DNA follows: TGTGCCAGCAGCCCCGGGACCTTAATGGGAGAGACCCAGTACTTC.

The genes are TRBV5-1 and TRBJ2-1, with 8 bases aligning to TRBD1. The CDR3 sequence is 15 residues long. Germline loops: CDR1 SGHRS, CDR2 YFSETQ. Losses at the gene ends were 5 bases for V and 5 bases for J; bases not matched to a gene: 9. The CDR3 loop is CASRPGGQGHNEQFF. As DNA, the CDR3 is TGCGCCAGCAGACCAGGCGGACAGGGACACAATGAGCAGTTCTTC. Full variable domain (rest looked up from reference TRBV5-1 and TRBJ2-1): KAGVTQTPRYLIKTRGQQVTLSCSPISGHRSVSWYQQTPGQGLQFLFEYFSETQRNKGNFPGRFSGRQFSNSRSEMNVSTLELGDSALYLCASRPGGQGHNEQFFGPGTRLTVL.

This chain joins TRBV18 and TRBJ2-1; 9 nucleotides align to TRBD1. Trimming took 3 bases from V and 4 from J; bases not matched to a gene: 13. From germline, CDR1 is KGHSH and CDR2 LQKENI. CDR3 size: 18 residues. The CDR3 region is CASSPGTGMVWWYNEQFF. CDR3 DNA sequence: TGTGCCAGCTCACCCGGGACAGGGATGGTTTGGTGGTACAATGAGCAGTTCTTC.

This sequence joins TRBV29-1 and TRBJ2-3, with a weak D call TRBD1 (6 bases). This CDR3 has 17 amino acids. Germline CDR1 is SQVTM and CDR2 is ANQGSEA. Trimming left V 3 bases short and J 1 base short, with 20 bases between. This chain's CDR3 is CSVDGNREWGGTDTQYF. CDR3 bases: TGCAGCGTTGATGGCAACAGGGAATGGGGTGGCACAGATACGCAGTATTTT.

This chain links TRBV29-1 with TRBJ2-7, with D perhaps TRBD1 (5 bases). The CDR3 covers 13 residues. The V end was cut by 4 bases, the J end by 2 bases, with 12 bases between. From germline, CDR1 is SQVTM and CDR2 ANQGSEA. The CDR3: CSVALRQTYEQYF. Here the CDR3 DNA reads TGCAGCGTTGCCCTAAGACAGACCTACGAGCAGTACTTC.

The chain recombines TRBV7-2 with TRBJ1-2; D is possibly TRBD1 (6 bases). Germline assignment: CDR1 SGHTA and CDR2 FQGNSA. Trimming removed 4 bases at V and 7 bases at J, with 16 bases between. The CDR3 totals 14 residues. This chain's CDR3 is CASSSAQGRAGYTF. Here the CDR3 DNA reads TGTGCCAGCAGCTCGGCACAGGGACGTGCTGGCTACACCTTC.